This T cell receptor (beta chain) was recovered during a study of CD8+CD57+ T cells in acquired aplastic anemia. Study-wide context: Mean DNA quantity obtained from sorted CD4+ and CD8+ cells was about 3.2 ug. Healthy-donor CD4+ cells averaged approximately 11 million reads.

General study findings and limits: Patients had twenty-nine CD8+ CDR3 sequences in common with controls (the shared set). Significant differences in CD8+ Simpson's diversity were not observed between patients and controls.

Germline V CDR1 and CDR2: SGHDT, YYEEEE. Losses at the gene ends were 6 bases for V and 1 base for J; bases not matched to a gene: 8. The CDR3 is made up of 15 amino acids. This clonotype has only a few counts. What it binds is unknown. The use of genomic DNA as template underpinned the TCR beta VDJ and CDR3 profiling. TCRdb re-derived calls from the reads in MiXCR, one entry per CDR3 protein. The table lists under 250,000 distinct CDR3 sequences, 34% of them singletons. The sample taken for sequencing was sorted CD4+, CD8+, or CD8+CD57+ T cells (not recorded which) from PBMCs. The rearrangement uses TRBV5-6 and TRBJ1-1, with 8 bases identical to TRBD1. This clonotype originated in a human donor in good health, serving as a control. This CDR3 is CASNPLTGANTEAFF. CDR3 sequence (DNA): TGTGCCAGCAACCCACTGACAGGGGCGAACACTGAAGCTTTCTTT. Supplemented by reference TRBV5-6 and TRBJ1-1, the full variable domain reads DAGVTQSPTHLIKTRGQQVTLRCSPKSGHDTVSWYQQALGQGPQFIFQYYEEEERQRGNFPDRFSGHQFPNYSSELNVNALLLGDSALYLCASNPLTGANTEAFFGQGTRLTVV.